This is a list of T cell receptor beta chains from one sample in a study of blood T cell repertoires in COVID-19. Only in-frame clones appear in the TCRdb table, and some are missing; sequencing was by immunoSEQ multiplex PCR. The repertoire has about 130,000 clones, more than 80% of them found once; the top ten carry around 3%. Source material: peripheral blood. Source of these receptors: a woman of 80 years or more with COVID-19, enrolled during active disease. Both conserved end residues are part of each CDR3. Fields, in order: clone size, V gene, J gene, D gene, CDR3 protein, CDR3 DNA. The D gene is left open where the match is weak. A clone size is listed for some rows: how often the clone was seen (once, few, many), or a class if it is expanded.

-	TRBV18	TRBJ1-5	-	CASSPLGRGGGLGQPQHF	TGTGCCAGCTCACCTCTCGGGAGGGGTGGCGGTTTGGGTCAGCCCCAGCATTTT
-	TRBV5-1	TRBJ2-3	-	CASSSGTSTDTQYF	TGCGCCAGCAGCTCCGGGACTAGCACAGATACGCAGTATTTT
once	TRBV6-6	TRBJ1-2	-	CASSQDRYGYTF	TGTGCCAGCAGTCAGGACAGATATGGCTACACCTTC
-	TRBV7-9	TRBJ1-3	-	CASSPGQSGNTIYF	TGTGCCAGCAGCCCTGGACAGAGCGGAAACACCATATATTTT
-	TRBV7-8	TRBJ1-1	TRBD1	CASSHGQGMNTEAFF	TGTGCCAGCAGCCACGGACAGGGAATGAACACTGAAGCTTTCTTT
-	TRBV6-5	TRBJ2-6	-	CASKSSGANVLTF	TGTGCCAGTAAGAGCTCTGGGGCCAACGTCCTGACTTTC
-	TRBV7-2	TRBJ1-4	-	CASRSRGGLSNEKLFF	TGTGCCAGCAGGTCCCGGGGGGGACTTTCTAATGAAAAACTGTTTTTT
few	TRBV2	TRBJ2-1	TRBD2	CASRGLAGGGEQFF	TGTGCCAGCAGGGGACTAGCGGGAGGCGGGGAGCAGTTCTTC
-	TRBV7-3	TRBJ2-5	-	CVSSLDGDRQETQYF	TGTGTCAGCAGCTTAGATGGTGACAGACAAGAGACCCAGTACTTC
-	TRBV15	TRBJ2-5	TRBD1	CATSRVGAGGETQYF	TGTGCCACCAGCAGAGTAGGGGCAGGGGGAGAGACCCAGTACTTC
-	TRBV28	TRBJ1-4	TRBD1	CASRPWLTGINEKLFF	TGTGCCAGCAGGCCCTGGTTGACAGGGATTAATGAAAAACTGTTTTTT
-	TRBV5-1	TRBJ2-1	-	CASSLAQGSSYNEQFF	TGCGCCAGCAGCTTGGCCCAGGGAAGCTCCTACAATGAGCAGTTCTTC
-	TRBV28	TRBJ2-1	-	CASSSPGLSNEQFF	TGTGCCAGCAGTTCCCCGGGACTCTCTAATGAGCAGTTCTTC
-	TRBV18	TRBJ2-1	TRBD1	CASSPAAGGNEQFF	TGTGCCAGCTCACCCGCCGCAGGGGGCAATGAGCAGTTCTTC
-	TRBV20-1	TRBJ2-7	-	CSASLSIASNSRYF	TGCAGTGCTAGTTTGTCTATCGCATCTAATTCTCGGTACTTC
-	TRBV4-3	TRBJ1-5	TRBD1	CASSQDKGGEGARPLNQPQHF	TGCGCCAGCAGCCAAGATAAAGGGGGCGAGGGGGCGAGGCCGCTAAATCAGCCCCAGCATTTT
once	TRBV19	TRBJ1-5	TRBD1	CASSSGQGVQPQHF	TGTGCCAGTAGTTCCGGACAGGGGGTGCAGCCCCAGCATTTT
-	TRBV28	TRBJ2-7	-	CASGGISRGSDEQYF	TGTGCCAGCGGGGGTATATCTAGGGGGTCGGACGAGCAGTACTTC
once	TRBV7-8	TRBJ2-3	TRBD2	CASSTRAGVELHTQYF	TGTGCCAGCAGCACGAGAGCGGGAGTAGAATTACATACGCAGTATTTT
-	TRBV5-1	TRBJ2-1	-	CASSSRGSYNEQFF	TGCGCCAGCAGCTCCCGGGGGTCCTACAATGAGCAGTTCTTC
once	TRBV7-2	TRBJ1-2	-	CASSLRGWNYGYTF	TGTGCCAGCAGCCTAAGGGGTTGGAACTATGGCTACACCTTC
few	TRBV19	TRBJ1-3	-	CASSTHRVSGNTIYF	TGTGCCAGTAGTACCCACAGGGTCTCTGGAAACACCATATATTTT
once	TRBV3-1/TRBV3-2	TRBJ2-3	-	CASSQDLAAHTQYF	TGTGCCAGCAGCCAAGATCTTGCGGCACATACGCAGTATTTT
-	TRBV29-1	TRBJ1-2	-	CSVSTSNYGYTF	TGCAGCGTTTCTACCTCTAACTATGGCTACACCTTC
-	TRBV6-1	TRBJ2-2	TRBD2	CASSEGQDLRLAPNTGELFF	TGTGCCAGCAGTGAAGGTCAGGATCTCAGACTAGCGCCGAACACCGGGGAGCTGTTTTTT
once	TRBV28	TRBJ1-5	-	CASSLGPANQPQHF	TGTGCCAGCAGTTTGGGGCCCGCCAATCAGCCCCAGCATTTT
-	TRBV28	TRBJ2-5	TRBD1	CASSSSGQGKETQYF	TGTGCCAGCAGTTCCTCCGGACAGGGTAAAGAGACCCAGTACTTC
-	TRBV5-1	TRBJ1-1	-	CASSPAGANTEAFF	TGCGCCAGCAGCCCCGCGGGGGCGAACACTGAAGCTTTCTTT
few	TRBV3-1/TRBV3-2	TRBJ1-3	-	CASSHRGEGGNTIYF	TGTGCCAGCAGCCACAGAGGAGAAGGAGGAAACACCATATATTTT
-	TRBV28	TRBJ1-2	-	CASREAAANYGYTF	TGTGCCAGCAGGGAGGCCGCTGCTAACTATGGCTACACCTTC
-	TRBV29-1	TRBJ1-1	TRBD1	CSVAGTGALMNTEAFF	TGCAGCGTGGCCGGGACAGGAGCCCTCATGAACACTGAAGCTTTCTTT
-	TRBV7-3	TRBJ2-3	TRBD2	CASSLSGSGTDTQYF	TGTGCCAGCAGCTTAAGCGGGAGCGGCACAGATACGCAGTATTTT
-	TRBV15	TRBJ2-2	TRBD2	CATSRTSGREPNTGELFF	TGTGCCACCAGCAGGACTAGCGGGAGGGAGCCGAACACCGGGGAGCTGTTTTTT
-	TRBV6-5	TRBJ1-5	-	CASNQKYQPQHF	TGTGCCAGCAACCAGAAATATCAGCCCCAGCATTTT
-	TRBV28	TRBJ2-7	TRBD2	CASSLSGRPYEQYF	TGTGCCAGCAGTTTGAGCGGGAGGCCCTACGAGCAGTACTTC
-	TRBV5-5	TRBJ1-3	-	CASSPREGRTGNTIYF	TGTGCCAGCAGCCCCCGGGAGGGGCGGACTGGAAACACCATATATTTT
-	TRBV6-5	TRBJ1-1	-	CASRSPTGNTEAFF	TGTGCCAGCAGGTCGCCGACAGGGAACACTGAAGCTTTCTTT
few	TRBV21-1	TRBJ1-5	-	CASSNTGQYSNQPQHF	TGTGCCAGCAGCAATACTGGACAGTATAGCAATCAGCCCCAGCATTTT
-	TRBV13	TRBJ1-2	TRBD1	CASSLHRGDGYTF	TGTGCCAGCAGCTTACACAGGGGCGATGGCTACACCTTC
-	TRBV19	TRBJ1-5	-	CASSPQGLNQPQHF	TGTGCCAGTAGTCCCCAGGGACTAAATCAGCCCCAGCATTTT
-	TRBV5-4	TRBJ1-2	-	CASSQDDSVYGYTF	TGTGCCAGCAGCCAAGACGACAGCGTCTATGGCTACACCTTC
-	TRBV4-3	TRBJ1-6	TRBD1	CASSQATGEDNSPLHF	TGCGCCAGCAGCCAAGCTACAGGGGAGGATAATTCACCCCTCCACTTT
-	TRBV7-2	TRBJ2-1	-	CASSALGGSYNEQFF	TGTGCCAGCAGCGCTCTAGGCGGGTCCTACAATGAGCAGTTCTTC
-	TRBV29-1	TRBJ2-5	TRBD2	CSVAGLAGETQYF	TGCAGCGTGGCCGGACTAGCGGGAGAGACCCAGTACTTC
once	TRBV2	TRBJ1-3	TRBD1	CASSESQGAGNTIYF	TGTGCCAGCAGTGAATCCCAGGGGGCTGGAAACACCATATATTTT
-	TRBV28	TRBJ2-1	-	CASSKGYRNEQFF	TGTGCCAGCAGCAAAGGATACAGAAATGAGCAGTTCTTC
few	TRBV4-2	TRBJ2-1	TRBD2	CASSQDGPSGLRNEQFF	TGTGCCAGCAGCCAAGATGGGCCTAGCGGATTAAGGAATGAGCAGTTCTTC
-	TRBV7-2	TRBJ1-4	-	CASSLGTVTNEKLFF	TGTGCCAGCAGCTTAGGAACTGTAACTAATGAAAAACTGTTTTTT
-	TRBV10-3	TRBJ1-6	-	CAISEFSPGGSPLHF	TGTGCCATCAGTGAGTTTAGCCCAGGAGGTTCACCCCTCCACTTT
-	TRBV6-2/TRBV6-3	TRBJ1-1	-	CASSVMSAGVGTEAFF	TGTGCCAGCAGTGTTATGTCCGCAGGGGTGGGCACTGAAGCTTTCTTT
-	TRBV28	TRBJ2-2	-	CASSFDRRWVDSGELFF	TGTGCCAGCAGTTTTGATAGGAGGTGGGTCGACTCCGGGGAGCTGTTTTTT